The 29 T cell receptor beta chains presented below share a single source sample, sequenced in a study of identical twins. A single record per CDR3 protein comes from TCRdb applying MiXCR to the 5' RACE reads. The repertoire holds 1.5 million to 2 million distinct CDR3 sequences, with roughly a third as singletons. Source material: cord blood. The receptors were gathered from a newborn girl in good health.

This clonotype was counted between two and nine times. The gene calls are TRBV6-1 and TRBJ2-1; no definite D call. The CDR3 is 13 residues long. V was trimmed by 5 bases and J by 8 bases, leaving 13 bases between them. The germline gives CDR1 MNHNS, CDR2 SASEGT. The CDR3 loop is CASSPRTADEQFF. The CDR3 DNA reads TGTGCCAGCAGTCCCCGGACGGCGGATGAGCAGTTCTTC.

This clonotype was detected a few times. The genes are TRBV10-3 and TRBJ2-7; 7 bases agree with TRBD1. The V segment lost 4 bases and the J segment 7 bases; nucleotides outside the gene matches: 16. This CDR3 spans 16 amino acids. Germline CDR1 is ENHRY and CDR2 is SYGVKD. The CDR3 sequence is CAISGSRDSSSREQYF. CDR3 DNA sequence: TGTGCCATCAGTGGGTCCCGGGACAGTTCGTCTCGTGAGCAGTACTTC.

This clonotype was counted at least ten times. The chain couples TRBV10-3 to TRBJ2-7; 10 bases agree with TRBD2. The CDR3 consists of 14 residues. Germline CDR1 ENHRY, CDR2 SYGVKD. With V trimmed by 6 bases and J by 6 bases, 8 bases remained unmatched. CDR3 residues: CAIRPSSGSVEQYF. CDR3 DNA sequence: TGTGCCATCAGACCCTCTAGCGGGAGTGTCGAGCAGTACTTC.

This clonotype was observed at least ten times. The chain carries TRBV12-3 or TRBV12-4 and TRBJ2-3; 11 bases match TRBD2. The CDR3 runs 15 residues. Trimming cost V 6 bases and J 2 bases; bases outside gene matches: 4. As DNA, the CDR3 is TGTGCCAGCAGCCCGACTAGCGGGAACACAGATACGCAGTATTTT. This encodes CASSPTSGNTDTQYF.

This chain connects TRBV28 to TRBJ2-2, with a tentative D call TRBD1 (5 bases). This CDR3 is built from 16 residues. CDR1 and CDR2 from the germline V gene are MDHEN and SYDVKM. The V end lost 4 bases, the J end lost 1 base, and 13 bases lay between the germline ends. DNA for the CDR3: TGTGCCAGCAGTTCCCCCGGCAGGGTGAACACCGGGGAGCTGTTTTTT. Translation gives CASSSPGRVNTGELFF.

This chain joins TRBV6-1 and TRBJ2-3, with TRBD1 as a possible D gene (6 bases). V lost 4 bases to trimming and J lost 0 bases, with 11 bases between them. The CDR3 length is 15 residues. Germline assignment: CDR1 MNHNS and CDR2 SASEGT. The DNA of the CDR3 is TGTGCCAGCAGTGGAAGGCAGGGGAGCACAGATACGCAGTATTTT. It encodes CASSGRQGSTDTQYF.

This rearrangement joins TRBV6-1 to TRBJ2-1, with TRBD2 identical over 8 bases. Losses at the gene ends were 8 bases for V and 7 bases for J; bases not matched to a gene: 13. The CDR3 spans 15 residues. Looked up from germline, CDR1 is MNHNS and CDR2 is SASEGT. CDR3 DNA: TGTGCCAGCCGAGCCCCCGGGACTAGTCTAAATGAGCAGTTCTTC. The encoded protein is CASRAPGTSLNEQFF.

This clonotype showed up many times. The rearrangement uses TRBV20-1 and TRBJ2-5; TRBD1 is a possible D gene (5 bases). Germline CDR1 is DFQATT and CDR2 is SNEGSKA (reference sequence). The ends were cut back, 0 bases at V and 5 bases at J, with 7 bases in the middle. The CDR3 contains 12 residues. The CDR3 DNA reads TGCAGTGCTAGAGATTGGGGCGAGACCCAGTACTTC. It codes for CSARDWGETQYF.

In this sample, this clonotype turned up many times. The chain combines TRBV4-2 with TRBJ1-2, with D unclear. V lost 1 base to trimming and J lost 4 bases, with 10 bases between them. This CDR3 spans 14 amino acids. Germline V gene sequence: CDR1 LGHNA, CDR2 YNFKEQ. Here the CDR3 DNA reads TGTGCCAGCAGCCAAGGGGCAGTGAGCTATGGCTACACCTTC. Amino acid sequence: CASSQGAVSYGYTF.

Note on this clonotype: Relative to the germline gene, one junction end is altered; a read error may explain this. V usage is TRBV7-2 and J usage is TRBJ1-2; perhaps TRBD1 as D (6 bases). The CDR3 loop spans 14 amino acids. Per germline, CDR1 SGHTA and CDR2 FQGNSA. As DNA, the CDR3 is TGTGTCAGCAGCTTAATCCCGGGACATTATGGCTACACCTTC. Its protein is CVSSLIPGHYGYTF.

This clonotype has more than one count but fewer than ten. The chain has TRBV3-1 and TRBJ2-4, with TRBD2 identical over 11 bases. Near its end, the DNA agrees better with TRBJ2-5, so the J call may be wrong. The CDR3 has 18 amino acids. Germline V CDR1 and CDR2: LGHDT, YNNKEL (reference sequence). CDR3 nucleotide sequence: TGTGCCAGCAGCCACTCCCTAAGTAGCGGGAGGGCCGAGGAGACCCAGTACTTC. It specifies CASSHSLSSGRAEETQYF.

This clonotype was found a few times. V and J are TRBV12-3 or TRBV12-4 and TRBJ1-4; 8 positions match TRBD1. The junction had 10 bases not matched to a gene; V was cut back by 7 bases and J by 0 bases. The CDR3 is made up of 17 amino acids. CDR3 sequence reads: CASTPSYRGATNEKLFF. Here the CDR3 DNA reads TGTGCCAGCACCCCCTCATACAGGGGGGCAACTAATGAAAAACTGTTTTTT.

Concerning this clonotype: This may be a read error, as it is one base from a much larger clone. The rearrangement links TRBV7-2 to TRBJ2-5; D is tentatively TRBD1 or TRBD2 (5 bases each). The V gene lost 7 bases and the J gene lost 4 bases, with 16 bases spanning the gap. Germline V gene sequence: CDR1 SGHTA, CDR2 FQGNSA. The CDR3 totals 14 residues. The CDR3 DNA reads as TGTGCCAGCACCTTCGGGACGAGGGTAGAGACCCAGTACTTC. Residues: CASTFGTRVETQYF.

The V gene is TRBV19, the J gene TRBJ2-1, with unresolved D. The V gene lost 3 bases and the J gene lost 7 bases, with 16 bases spanning the gap. This CDR3 has 15 amino acids. The germline V gene encodes CDR1 LNHDA and CDR2 SQIVND (reference sequence). The CDR3 region is CASSIIRAGRNEQFF. DNA of the CDR3: TGTGCCAGTAGTATTATAAGGGCCGGACGGAATGAGCAGTTCTTC. The complete variable domain, with remaining parts taken from reference TRBV19 and TRBJ2-1, reads DGGITQSPKYLFRKEGQNVTLSCEQNLNHDAMYWYRQDPGQGLRLIYYSQIVNDFQKGDIAEGYSVSREKKESFPLTVTSAQKNPTAFYLCASSIIRAGRNEQFFGPGTRLTVL.

This clonotype came up once. This sequence may be a read error, since a much larger clone differs from it by one base. V usage is TRBV29-1 and J usage is TRBJ2-1; possibly TRBD2 for D (5 bases). From germline, CDR1 is SQVTM and CDR2 ANQGSEA. This CDR3 has 15 residues. This chain's CDR3 is CSVRLFRDQGNGQFF. DNA for the CDR3: TGCAGCGTTCGCTTATTCCGGGATCAAGGGAATGGGCAGTTCTTC.

The gene calls are TRBV6-5 and TRBJ1-4; no clear D gene. Looked up from germline, CDR1 is MNHEY and CDR2 is SVGAGI. With 0 bases removed from V and 8 bases from J, the gap between germline ends came to 13 bases. This CDR3 spans 15 amino acids. Here the CDR3 DNA reads TGTGCCAGCAGTTACTCGGGCAGCCTTCGGGAAAAACTGTTTTTT. Its protein is CASSYSGSLREKLFF.

This clonotype has more than one count but fewer than ten. The rearrangement joins TRBV10-1 to TRBJ2-3; TRBD1 aligns across 9 bases. V trimming: 5 bases; J trimming: 5 bases; junction bases outside the gene matches: 8. Germline assignment: CDR1 WNHNN and CDR2 SYGVQD (reference sequence). This CDR3 spans 15 amino acids. The CDR3 DNA reads TGCGCCAGCAGTCCCGGGACAGGGCAGGGAGATACGCAGTATTTT. This translates into CASSPGTGQGDTQYF.

V usage is TRBV28 and J usage is TRBJ1-4; possibly TRBD1 for D (6 bases). This CDR3 region has 14 residues. Germline assignment: CDR1 MDHEN and CDR2 SYDVKM. Between the trimmed V and J ends, which lost 5 bases and 4 bases, there was a span of 11 bases. This chain's CDR3 is CASSTRGGNEKLFF. CDR3 DNA sequence: TGTGCCAGCAGTACTAGGGGGGGTAATGAAAAACTGTTTTTT. Variable domain in full (rest from reference TRBV28 and TRBJ1-4): DVKVTQSSRYLVKRTGEKVFLECVQDMDHENMFWYRQDPGLGLRLIYFSYDVKMKEKGDIPEGYSVSREKKERFSLILESASTNQTSMYLCASSTRGGNEKLFFGSGTQLSVL.

The genes are TRBV5-1 and TRBJ1-1, with D maybe TRBD1 (6 bases). In germline, CDR1 is SGHRS, CDR2 YFSETQ. This CDR3 is 17 amino acids long. V lost 1 base and J 1 base, leaving 17 bases between the germline ends. The CDR3: CASSLHGGARKNTEAFF. As DNA, the CDR3 is TGCGCCAGCAGCTTGCACGGGGGGGCGCGGAAGAACACTGAAGCTTTCTTT.

This clonotype was detected only once. This chain connects TRBV7-9 to TRBJ2-7; TRBD1 matches 11 bases. The trim removed 0 bases at V and 7 bases at J, leaving 5 bases unmatched. There are 15 residues in the CDR3. CDR1 is SEHNR, CDR2 FQNEAQ, per germline (reference sequence). The CDR3 DNA reads TGTGCCAGCAGCTTAGCGGGACAGGGGGACAATGAGCAGTACTTC. Protein: CASSLAGQGDNEQYF.

The V call is TRBV20-1, the J call TRBJ1-4; 11 bases match TRBD1. CDR3 length: 14 residues. Germline V gives CDR1 DFQATT, CDR2 SNEGSKA (reference sequence). With V trimmed by 6 bases and J by 5 bases, 5 bases remained unmatched. CDR3 amino acids: CSAPGTGGNEKLFF. The CDR3 DNA sequence: TGCAGTGCCCCCGGGACAGGGGGAAATGAAAAACTGTTTTTT.

J is TRBJ2-2 and V is TRBV11-2, with TRBD2 as a possible D gene (6 bases). Trimming shortened V by 8 bases and J by 2 bases, and 15 bases separated the two germline ends. Per the germline V gene, CDR1 is SGHAT and CDR2 is FQNNGV. This CDR3 comprises 15 residues. CDR3 protein: CASGPGVLNTGELFF. CDR3 DNA: TGTGCCAGCGGGCCGGGGGTCCTCAACACCGGGGAGCTGTTTTTT.

The gene calls are TRBV5-1 and TRBJ2-2; 8 nucleotides line up with TRBD1. V was pared by 1 base and J by 1 base, with 3 bases of the junction left unmatched. Germline V gene data show CDR1 as SGHRS and CDR2 as YFSETQ. This CDR3 is built from 16 residues. In DNA form, the CDR3 reads TGCGCCAGCAGCTTGTTGACAGGGGTGAACACCGGGGAGCTGTTTTTT. Protein: CASSLLTGVNTGELFF.

The CDR3, as DNA: TGTGCCACTAGCAGTGAGCGGGGGAGCTCCTACAATGAGCAGTTCTTC. It yields the protein CATSSERGSSYNEQFF. The chain links TRBV3-1 to TRBJ2-1, with TRBD2 identical over 8 bases. V was clipped by 10 bases and J by 0 bases; unmatched bases: 11. From germline, CDR1 is LGHDT and CDR2 YNNKEL (reference sequence). The length of the CDR3 is 16 residues.

CDR3 residues: CATSRGKYRGRQPQHF. CDR3 bases: TGTGCCACCAGCAGAGGAAAATACAGGGGGAGGCAGCCCCAGCATTTT. This chain links TRBV15 with TRBJ1-5, with TRBD1 matching over 8 bases. The germline gives CDR1 LNHNV, CDR2 YYDKDF (reference sequence). The CDR3 runs to 16 residues. V was clipped by 1 base and J by 7 bases; unmatched bases: 9.

This clonotype was found a few times. The chain carries TRBV15 and TRBJ2-3; possible D gene TRBD2, 5 bases. This CDR3 has 13 amino acids. Germline V CDR1 and CDR2: LNHNV, YYDKDF (reference sequence). Trimming stripped 1 base from V and 10 bases from J, with 12 bases between. DNA for the CDR3: TGTGCCACCAGCAGAGCCTTATCCGGGGCGCAGTATTTT. It translates to CATSRALSGAQYF.

This clonotype showed up just a few times. Here the CDR3 DNA reads TGTGCCAGCAGCAAGCGACTAGCGGGAGTTAGGAGCTACGAGCAGTACTTC. Residues: CASSKRLAGVRSYEQYF. The V call is TRBV21-1, the J call TRBJ2-7; the table's D gene call, TRBD2, was not cross checked with the DNA. TRBV21-1 is annotated as a pseudogene. The CDR3 totals 17 residues.

The V and J genes are TRBV6-1 and TRBJ1-1; 7 bases are a match to TRBD1. The CDR3 is 15 amino acids. Looked up from germline, CDR1 is MNHNS and CDR2 is SASEGT. Trimming cost V 4 bases and J 3 bases; bases outside gene matches: 8. CDR3 bases: TGTGCCAGCAGTGCCCTGGGACAGCGGCACACTGAAGCTTTCTTT. Translating gives CASSALGQRHTEAFF.

CDR3 bases: TGCGCCAGCAGCCTGGGGGTACTTGGCAATGAGCAGTTCTTC. Protein: CASSLGVLGNEQFF. The chain is built from TRBV5-1 and TRBJ2-1; D might be TRBD1 or TRBD2, each matching 5 bases. The V gene lost 4 bases and the J gene lost 6 bases, with 14 bases spanning the gap. Germline values: CDR1 SGHRS, CDR2 YFSETQ. CDR3 length equals 14 residues.